This TCR beta chain comes out of a study of technical replicates of blood from a handful of donors (dated by TCRdb to about 2017). About this clone: What this receptor recognizes is not known. There are no base qualities to consult, and no much larger clone falls within one base.

Library preparation used the immunoSEQ multiplex PCR assay. The table comes from immuneACCESS by way of TCRdb, which keeps in-frame sequences with V and J called. Part of the clones is missing from these tables; in studies checked, under half for an unresolved V gene and the rest for unknown reasons. A total of about 83,000 clones appear in this sample, about 90% of them only once. Clones ranked in the top ten supply 0.27% of the sample. Sequences were obtained from T cells isolated from PBMCs. The clonotype originates from a human donor in good health.

In nucleotides, the sequence is TGTGCCAGCAGTTTCGAGGGGGCTGAAGCTTTCTTT. Its protein product is CASSFEGAEAFF. The chain joins TRBV27 to TRBJ1-1; TRBD1 is possibly the D segment (6 matching bases). V is shortened by 3 bases, J by 6 bases, and the region joining them spans 8 bases. The CDR3 starts with the cysteine, ends with the phenylalanine, and has 12 residues. Only the CDR3 DNA stays, 36 bases, in frame from base 1. Based on the germline V gene (reference sequence), the CDR1 and CDR2 sequences are MNHEY and SMNVEV.